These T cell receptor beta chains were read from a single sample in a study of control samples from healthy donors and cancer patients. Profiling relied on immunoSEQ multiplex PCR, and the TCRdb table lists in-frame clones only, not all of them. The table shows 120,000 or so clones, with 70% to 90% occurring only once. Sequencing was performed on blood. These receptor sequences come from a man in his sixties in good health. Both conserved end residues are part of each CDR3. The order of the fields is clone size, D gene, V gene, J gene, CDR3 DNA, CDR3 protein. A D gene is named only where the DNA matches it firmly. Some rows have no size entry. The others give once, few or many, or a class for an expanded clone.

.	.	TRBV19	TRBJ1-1	TGTGCCAGTAGAGACGTTGACAGAGATAGCACTGAAGCTTTCTTT	CASRDVDRDSTEAFF
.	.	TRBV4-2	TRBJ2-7	TGTGCCAGCAGCCAGTCGATAGGGCAGAGCAACGAGCAGTACTTC	CASSQSIGQSNEQYF
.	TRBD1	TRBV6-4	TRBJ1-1	TGTGCCAGCAGCCTGAATCCGGGACAGGGCTTAACTGAAGCTTTCTTT	CASSLNPGQGLTEAFF
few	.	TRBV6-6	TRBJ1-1	TGTGCCAGCAGTTACGCGAGGGGTATGAACACTGAAGCTTTCTTT	CASSYARGMNTEAFF
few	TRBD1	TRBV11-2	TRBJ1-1	TGTGCCAGCAGCTGGGGACAGGGTTACACTGAAGCTTTCTTT	CASSWGQGYTEAFF
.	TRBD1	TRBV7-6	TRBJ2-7	TGTGCCAGCAGCTTAGCCGGGACAGGGAACTACGAGCAGTACTTC	CASSLAGTGNYEQYF
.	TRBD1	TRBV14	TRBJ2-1	TGTGCCAGCAGCCCGGTAGGGACAGTCGGACCCTACAATGAGCAGTTCTTC	CASSPVGTVGPYNEQFF
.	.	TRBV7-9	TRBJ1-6	TGTGCCAGCATGGGGGGCGCGAATAATTCACCCCTCCACTTT	CASMGGANNSPLHF
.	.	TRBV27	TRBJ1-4	TGTGCCAGCAGTTATTTCGGGAGTAGTGAAAAACTGTTTTTT	CASSYFGSSEKLFF
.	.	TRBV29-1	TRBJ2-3	TGCAGCGGGGGCGGAAGCACAGATACGCAGTATTTT	CSGGGSTDTQYF
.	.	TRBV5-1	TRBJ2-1	TGCGCCAGCAGCTTACAGGCTTCTACCTACAATGAGCAGTTCTTC	CASSLQASTYNEQFF
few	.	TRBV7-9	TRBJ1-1	TGTGCCAGCAGCTCCATCCGAGTGGACGCAGGAATTAGGAACACTGAAGCTTTCTTT	CASSSIRVDAGIRNTEAFF
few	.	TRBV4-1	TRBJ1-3	TGCGCCAGCAGCCTCCAGACTAGCCACTCTGGAAACACCATATATTTT	CASSLQTSHSGNTIYF
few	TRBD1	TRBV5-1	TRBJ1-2	TGCGCCAGCAGCTTGAACCCGGGACAGGGAATCGGCTACACCTTC	CASSLNPGQGIGYTF
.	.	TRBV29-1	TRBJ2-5	TGCAGCGTTAAATGGGGATCCGGGGGAGAAGAGACCCAGTACTTC	CSVKWGSGGEETQYF
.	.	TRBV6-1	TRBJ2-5	TGTGCCAGCAGTGACGGGGCAGGGGCACGAGAGACCCAGTACTTC	CASSDGAGARETQYF
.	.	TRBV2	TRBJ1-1	TGTGCCAGCAGCCAGATAAGGACAGTTAATAGAATGAACACTGAAGCTTTCTTT	CASSQIRTVNRMNTEAFF
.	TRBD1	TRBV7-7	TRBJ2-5	TGTGCCAGCAGCCCGACAGGGGGCGGGGAGACCCAGTACTTC	CASSPTGGGETQYF
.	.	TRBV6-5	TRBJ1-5	TGTGCCACCTCCTCCCGGACCGGAAATCAGCCCCAGCATTTT	CATSSRTGNQPQHF
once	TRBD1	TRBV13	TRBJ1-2	TGTGCCAGCAGCTCGACCCCACAGGGGTATTTGGGCTACACCTTC	CASSSTPQGYLGYTF
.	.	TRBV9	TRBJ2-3	TGTGCCAGCAGCGCGACAGGCACAGATACGCAGTATTTT	CASSATGTDTQYF
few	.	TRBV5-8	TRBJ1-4	TGTGCCAGCAGAAAGGAAACAGCGGCAACTAATGAAAAACTGTTTTTT	CASRKETAATNEKLFF
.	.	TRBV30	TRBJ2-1	TGTGCCTGGAGTGCCGGGACTCTATTCTACAATGAGCAGTTCTTC	CAWSAGTLFYNEQFF
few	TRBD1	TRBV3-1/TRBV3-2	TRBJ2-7	TGTGCCAGCAGCGGGGCACAGGGGGCGGGTGAGCAGTACTTC	CASSGAQGAGEQYF
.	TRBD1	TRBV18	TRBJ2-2	TGTGCCAGCTCACCTCGACCCGGGACAGTACCCGGGGAGCTGTTTTTT	CASSPRPGTVPGELFF
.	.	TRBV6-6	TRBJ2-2	TGTGCCAGCAGTTCTGCCGTGAACACCGGGGAGCTGTTTTTT	CASSSAVNTGELFF
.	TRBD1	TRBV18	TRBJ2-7	TGTGCCAGCTCACTTAGGACAGGGGAAGCAAACGAGCAGTACTTC	CASSLRTGEANEQYF
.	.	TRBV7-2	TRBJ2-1	TGTGCCAGCAGCTTAGACGGGGGCTGGGGTGAGCAGTTCTTC	CASSLDGGWGEQFF
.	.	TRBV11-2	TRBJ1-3	TGTGCCAGCAGCTTGCACCCCGGCTCTGGAAACACCATATATTTT	CASSLHPGSGNTIYF
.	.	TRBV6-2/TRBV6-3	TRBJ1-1	TGTGCCAGCAGTTATTCTGTTGGTGAAGCTTTCTTT	CASSYSVGEAFF
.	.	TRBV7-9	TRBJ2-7	TGTGCCAGCAGCCCCCGGACACCCTACGAGCAGTACTTC	CASSPRTPYEQYF
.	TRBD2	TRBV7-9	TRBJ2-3	TGTGCCAGCACACTCTGGCTCCTCGGACGGACTAGCGGGGGGCGCACAGATACGCAGTATTTT	CASTLWLLGRTSGGRTDTQYF
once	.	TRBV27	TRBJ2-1	TGTGCCAGCAGTTTGGGACTGACTGGGAGCTCCTACAATGAGCAGTTCTTC	CASSLGLTGSSYNEQFF
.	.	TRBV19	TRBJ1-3	TGTGCCAGTAGTCCGAGCTCTGGAAACACCATATATTTT	CASSPSSGNTIYF
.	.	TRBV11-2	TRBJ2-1	TGTGCCAGCAGCTTAGTCTCACCTACCCTGGGCAATGAGCAGTTCTTC	CASSLVSPTLGNEQFF
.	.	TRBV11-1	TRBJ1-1	TGTGCCAGCAGCTTAGCGCTGGGTAGCGTTGAAGCTTTCTTT	CASSLALGSVEAFF
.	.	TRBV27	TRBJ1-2	TGTGCCAGCAGTTTTAAGCCAGGAGAGCTCTATGGCTACACCTTC	CASSFKPGELYGYTF
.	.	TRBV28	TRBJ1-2	TGTGCCAGCAGTTCCTATGGCTACACCTTC	CASSSYGYTF
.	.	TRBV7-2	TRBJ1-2	TGTGCCAGCAGCCCCACGCGGGCCGGGACTTTCTATGGCTACACCTTC	CASSPTRAGTFYGYTF
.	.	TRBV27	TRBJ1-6	TGTGCCAGCAGGGACAGCGGCTATAATTCACCCCTCCACTTT	CASRDSGYNSPLHF
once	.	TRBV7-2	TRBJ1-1	TGTGCCAGCAGCTCCTGGGCGGGGATGAACACTGAAGCTTTCTTT	CASSSWAGMNTEAFF
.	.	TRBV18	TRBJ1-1	TGTGCCAGCTCCACACTACCGACAGCTAGGAACACTGAAGCTTTCTTT	CASSTLPTARNTEAFF
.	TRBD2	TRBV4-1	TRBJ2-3	TGCGCCAGCAGCCAGAGTTCTAGCGGGGGGGCAGATACGCAGTATTTT	CASSQSSSGGADTQYF
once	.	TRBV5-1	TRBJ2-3	TGCGCCAGCAGCTTGATGGGAGGCGGTGGGAATACGCAGTATTTT	CASSLMGGGGNTQYF
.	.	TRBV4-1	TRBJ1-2	TGCGCCAGCAGCTCCGCCTATTTCTCTGCCTATGGCTACACCTTC	CASSSAYFSAYGYTF